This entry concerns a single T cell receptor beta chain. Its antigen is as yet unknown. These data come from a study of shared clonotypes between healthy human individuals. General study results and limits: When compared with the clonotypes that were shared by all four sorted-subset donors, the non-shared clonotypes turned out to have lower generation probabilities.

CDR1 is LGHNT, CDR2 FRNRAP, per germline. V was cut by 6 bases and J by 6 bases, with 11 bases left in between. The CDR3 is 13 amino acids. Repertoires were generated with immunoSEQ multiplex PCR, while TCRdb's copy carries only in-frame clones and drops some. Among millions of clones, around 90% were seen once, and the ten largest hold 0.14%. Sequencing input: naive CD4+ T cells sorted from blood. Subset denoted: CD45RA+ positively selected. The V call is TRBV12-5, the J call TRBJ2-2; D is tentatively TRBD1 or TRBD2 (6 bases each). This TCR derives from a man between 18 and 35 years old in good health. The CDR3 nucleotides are TGTGCTAGTGGGAGGGGGGACCCCGGGGAGCTGTTTTTT. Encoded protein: CASGRGDPGELFF.